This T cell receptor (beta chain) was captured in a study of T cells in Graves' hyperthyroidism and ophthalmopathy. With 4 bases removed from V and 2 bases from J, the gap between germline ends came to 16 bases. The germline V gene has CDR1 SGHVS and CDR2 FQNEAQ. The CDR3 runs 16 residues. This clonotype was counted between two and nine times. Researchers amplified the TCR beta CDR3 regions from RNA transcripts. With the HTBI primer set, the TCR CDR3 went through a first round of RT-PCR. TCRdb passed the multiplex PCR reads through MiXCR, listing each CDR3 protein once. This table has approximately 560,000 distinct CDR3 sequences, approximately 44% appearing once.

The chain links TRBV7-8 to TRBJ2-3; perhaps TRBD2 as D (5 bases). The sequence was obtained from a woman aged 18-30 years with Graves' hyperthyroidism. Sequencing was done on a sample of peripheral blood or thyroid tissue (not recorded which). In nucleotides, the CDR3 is TGTGCCAGCAGCTCCCCCCCGGGGTCAAACACAGATACGCAGTATTTT. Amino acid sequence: CASSSPPGSNTDTQYF.